Sequencing of this T cell receptor beta chain was carried out in a study of T cells in Graves' hyperthyroidism and ophthalmopathy. PBMCs were obtained from approximately 10 ml fresh peripheral blood. The study, taken as a whole, reports: Ophthalmopathy cases were set apart from stable hyperthyroidism by a 13 V-J model.

Germline CDR1 reads SGHRS; CDR2 reads YFSETQ. The CDR3 is 15 amino acids. V gave up 0 bases and J gave up 4 bases, with 12 bases separating them. This clonotype was counted at least ten times. The antigen is not known. The source material, RNA transcripts, was used to amplify TCR beta CDR3 regions. HTBI primers were employed in a first-round RT-PCR of the TCR CDR3. A single record per CDR3 protein comes from TCRdb applying MiXCR to the multiplex PCR reads. The data show approximately 350,000 distinct CDR3 sequences, about 15% seen once. This sequence originates from a woman aged 60-70 years with Graves' ophthalmopathy. Sequencing was carried out using blood. The rearrangement links TRBV5-1 to TRBJ2-3, with D perhaps TRBD1 (6 bases). The CDR3 here is CASSLVGARPDTQYF. CDR3 in DNA: TGCGCCAGCAGCTTGGTGGGGGCTAGGCCAGATACGCAGTATTTT. The whole variable domain, remainder taken from reference TRBV5-1 and TRBJ2-3, is KAGVTQTPRYLIKTRGQQVTLSCSPISGHRSVSWYQQTPGQGLQFLFEYFSETQRNKGNFPGRFSGRQFSNSRSEMNVSTLELGDSALYLCASSLVGARPDTQYFGPGTRLTVL.